These 19 T cell receptor beta chains originate from one sample sequenced in a study of beta chain features in type 1 diabetes. Study-wide points: Moderate but significant shortening of TCRB CDR3s was recorded in all four CD4+ subsets from Type 1 diabetes patients.

The sequenced template was cDNA made from the entire isolated RNA. Libraries were prepared by immunoSEQ multiplex PCR; TCRdb keeps only in-frame clonotypes and omits some of them. Altogether tens of thousands of clones are present, around 60% being singletons, with the ten largest covering under 0.35%. Their antigens remain unidentified. Sequences were obtained from stem cell memory CD4+ T cells from blood. The receptors here all came from a woman aged 25 to 39 with type 1 diabetes.

This rearrangement joins TRBV11-3 to TRBJ2-1; the D gene is possibly TRBD1 (6 bases). There are 16 residues in the CDR3. Germline V gene sequence: CDR1 SGHNT, CDR2 YENEEA. Trimming left V 1 base short and J 3 bases short, with 13 bases between. The CDR3 region is CASSLGGTPYYNEQFF. For the CDR3, the DNA is TGTGCCAGCAGCTTAGGTGGGACACCTTACTACAATGAGCAGTTCTTC.

The CDR3 bases are TGTGCCAGCAGTTTCCGAGGGCAGGGGGCGAGAGAGACCCAGTACTTC. This gives the protein CASSFRGQGARETQYF. V usage is TRBV27 and J usage is TRBJ2-5; 8 nucleotides align to TRBD1. Trimming removed 3 bases from V and 4 bases from J; junction bases left unmatched: 10. The CDR3 runs 16 residues. CDR1 is MNHEY and CDR2 is SMNVEV in the germline V gene (reference sequence).

The chain combines TRBV10-3 with TRBJ1-1; D remains unclear. The germline CDR1 and CDR2 sequences are ENHRY and SYGVKD. The CDR3 has 14 amino acids. V was pared by 6 bases and J by 5 bases, with 16 bases between. The chain's CDR3 is CAISAESGRTEAFF. CDR3 DNA sequence: TGTGCCATCAGCGCGGAATCCGGGAGGACTGAAGCTTTCTTT.

This chain uses TRBV4-1 with TRBJ2-7; 7 nucleotides line up with TRBD1. CDR1 and CDR2 from the germline V gene are MGHRA and YSYEKL. This CDR3 is 16 amino acids long. J gave up 1 base and V 0 bases, and 6 bases lay outside the gene matches. CDR3 protein: CASSQEHVQGSYEQYF. In nucleotides, the CDR3 is TGCGCCAGCAGCCAAGAGCACGTACAGGGGTCCTACGAGCAGTACTTC.

The CDR3 protein is CASRAGGLNTGELFF. DNA for the CDR3: TGTGCCAGCAGAGCAGGGGGCTTGAACACCGGGGAGCTGTTTTTT. The genes are TRBV7-2 and TRBJ2-2, with 8 bases that match TRBD1. CDR1 is SGHTA, CDR2 FQGNSA, per germline. The V segment lost 6 bases and the J segment 1 base; nucleotides outside the gene matches: 4. The CDR3 sequence is 15 residues long.

This sequence joins TRBV5-4 and TRBJ1-1; D unclear. V shed 0 bases and J shed 1 base, with 10 bases lying between them. The CDR3 sequence is 15 residues long. In germline, CDR1 is SGHNT, CDR2 YYREEE (reference sequence). CDR3 amino acids: CASSLATLSNTEAFF. In DNA, the CDR3 is TGTGCCAGCAGCTTGGCTACTTTATCGAACACTGAAGCTTTCTTT.

This chain links TRBV5-4 with TRBJ2-1, with D uncertain. The CDR3 extends over 15 amino acids. Germline lookup yields CDR1 SGHNT and CDR2 YYREEE (reference sequence). Trimming cost V 1 base and J 1 base, with 9 bases left between them. The CDR3 region is CASSLNSLSYNEQFF. CDR3 DNA sequence: TGTGCCAGCAGCTTGAACAGCCTTTCCTACAATGAGCAGTTCTTC.

The rearrangement links TRBV5-1 to TRBJ2-1, with TRBD1 matching over 7 bases. In germline, CDR1 is SGHRS, CDR2 YFSETQ. The CDR3 runs to 14 residues. Unmatched junction bases numbered 6, after V lost 4 bases and J lost 5 bases. Here the CDR3 reads CASSPQGEDNEQFF. As DNA, the CDR3 is TGCGCCAGCAGCCCGCAGGGGGAAGACAATGAGCAGTTCTTC.

The chain uses TRBV2 and TRBJ1-1; unclear D gene. Germline V gives CDR1 SNHLY, CDR2 FYNNEI. The CDR3 extends over 15 amino acids. The ends were cut back, 2 bases at V and 0 bases at J, with 10 bases in the middle. CDR3 residues: CASSEYGFMNTEAFF. CDR3 in DNA: TGTGCCAGCAGTGAATACGGTTTTATGAACACTGAAGCTTTCTTT.

V gene TRBV18 combines with J gene TRBJ2-1; 9 bases align to TRBD2. The junction had 4 bases not matched to a gene; V was cut back by 1 base and J by 0 bases. Germline CDR1 is KGHSH and CDR2 is LQKENI. The CDR3 runs 17 residues. CDR3 bases: TGTGCCAGCTCACCACTTAGGACTAGCGACTCCTACAATGAGCAGTTCTTC. This gives the protein CASSPLRTSDSYNEQFF.

The sample holds a few counts of this clone. The chain is built from TRBV29-1 and TRBJ2-7, with D possibly being TRBD1 (6 bases). V lost 8 bases and J lost 0, with 11 bases in between. This CDR3 region has 12 residues. Germline CDR1 SQVTM, CDR2 ANQGSEA. The CDR3 DNA reads as TGCAGCACTACGGACAGCTCCTACGAGCAGTACTTC. Translation: CSTTDSSYEQYF.

This clone was detected once. This sequence joins TRBV7-9 and TRBJ1-1; tentative D call: TRBD1 (6 bases). The germline V gene has CDR1 SEHNR and CDR2 FQNEAQ (reference sequence). The CDR3 has 14 amino acids. V shed 5 bases and J shed 1 base, with 11 bases lying between them. The CDR3 region has the DNA TGTGCCAGCAGCCGTGGGACATCGAACACTGAAGCTTTCTTT. This gives the protein CASSRGTSNTEAFF.

V gene TRBV6-6 combines with J gene TRBJ2-1, with 7 bases aligning to TRBD2. Germline V CDR1 and CDR2: MNHNY, SVGAGI (reference sequence). The CDR3 has 15 amino acids. Trimming took 0 bases from V and 3 from J; bases not matched to a gene: 2. CDR3 region: CASSYSRELYNEQFF. CDR3 nucleotides: TGTGCCAGCAGTTACTCGCGGGAGCTCTACAATGAGCAGTTCTTC.

DNA for the CDR3: TGTGCCAGCAGCTTACATAGCGGGCCCTACAATGAGCAGTTCTTC. Translating gives CASSLHSGPYNEQFF. The chain links TRBV7-2 to TRBJ2-1; 7 bases fit TRBD2. This CDR3 region has 15 residues. Germline loops: CDR1 SGHTA, CDR2 FQGNSA. V shed 2 bases, J shed 2 bases, and the junction held 3 bases outside the gene matches. The full variable domain, rest sourced from reference TRBV7-2 and TRBJ2-1, is GAGVSQSPSNKVTEKGKDVELRCDPISGHTALYWYRQSLGQGLEFLIYFQGNSAPDKSGLPSDRFSAERTGGSVSTLTIQRTQQEDSAVYLCASSLHSGPYNEQFFGPGTRLTVL.

This CDR3 reads CSGLTGGTEAFF. The CDR3, as DNA: TGCAGCGGACTGACCGGGGGGACTGAAGCTTTCTTT. This rearrangement joins TRBV29-1 to TRBJ1-1; D is perhaps TRBD1 (5 bases). The CDR3 loop spans 12 amino acids. The ends were cut back, 7 bases at V and 5 bases at J, with 14 bases in the middle. CDR1 and CDR2 from the germline V gene are SQVTM and ANQGSEA. The entire variable domain, with the rest obtained from reference TRBV29-1 and TRBJ1-1, is as follows: SAVISQKPSRDICQRGTSLTIQCQVDSQVTMMFWYRQQPGQSLTLIATANQGSEATYESGFVIDKFPISRPNLTFSTLTVSNMSPEDSSIYLCSGLTGGTEAFFGQGTRLTVV.

The sample holds a few counts of this clone. V and J are TRBV4-1 and TRBJ2-1; 11 bases agree with TRBD2. Germline assignment: CDR1 MGHRA and CDR2 YSYEKL. The CDR3 sequence is 16 residues long. V dropped 3 bases and J dropped 4; count of bases not matched to a gene: 5. The CDR3 region is CASSQVAGGNYNEQFF. The CDR3 DNA sequence: TGCGCCAGCAGCCAGGTAGCGGGAGGGAATTACAATGAGCAGTTCTTC.

V usage is TRBV19 and J usage is TRBJ2-1; TRBD2 aligns across 7 bases. This CDR3 comprises 14 residues. Germline trimming cut 4 bases from V and 0 bases from J; bases unmatched to any gene: 0. Germline assignment: CDR1 LNHDA and CDR2 SQIVND (reference sequence). In DNA, the CDR3 is TGTGCCAGTAGTAGGGGGGGCTCCTACAATGAGCAGTTCTTC. This sequence encodes CASSRGGSYNEQFF.

The rearrangement links TRBV11-3 to TRBJ2-4; no clear D. The CDR3 covers 19 residues. Trimming shortened V by 0 bases and J by 0 bases, and 18 bases separated the two germline ends. Germline values: CDR1 SGHNT, CDR2 YENEEA. The CDR3 sequence is CASSLDSSAAVTAKNIQYF. CDR3 DNA: TGTGCCAGCAGCTTAGATTCATCGGCGGCCGTCACAGCCAAAAACATTCAGTACTTC.

This clone was seen a handful of times. The rearrangement links TRBV4-1 to TRBJ2-5; a weak D match, TRBD1 (5 bases). The germline gives CDR1 MGHRA, CDR2 YSYEKL. The V and J ends lost 2 bases and 2 bases respectively, with 9 bases between them. The CDR3 has 14 amino acids. The CDR3 spells CASSQTGAQETQYF. The CDR3 nucleotides read TGCGCCAGCAGCCAAACAGGCGCACAAGAGACCCAGTACTTC.